Shown below are 32 T cell receptor beta chains from a single sample sequenced in a study of blood T cell repertoires in COVID-19. TCRdb keeps only in-frame clones here, not all; method: immunoSEQ multiplex PCR. The table has 310,000 or so clones, 85% to 90% seen once. Sequencing used peripheral blood. The receptors originated from a young woman with COVID-19, enrolled during active disease.

This rearrangement joins TRBV11-3 to TRBJ2-7; 11 nucleotides line up with TRBD2. J gave up 3 bases and V 5 bases, and 9 bases lay outside the gene matches. The CDR3 totals 16 residues. Germline CDR1 is SGHNT and CDR2 is YENEEA. CDR3: CASSPEVLAGDYEQYF. In nucleotides, the CDR3 is TGTGCCAGCAGCCCCGAGGTACTAGCGGGAGACTACGAGCAGTACTTC.

The rearrangement joins TRBV9 to TRBJ2-3, with 10 nucleotides matching TRBD1. Germline CDR1 is SGDLS and CDR2 is YYNGEE. The junction had 10 bases not matched to a gene; V was cut back by 2 bases and J by 4 bases. This CDR3 is 17 amino acids long. CDR3 region: CASSVDPTGGASDTQYF. CDR3 nucleotide sequence: TGTGCCAGCAGCGTTGATCCGACAGGGGGCGCGTCAGATACGCAGTATTTT.

The V and J genes are TRBV5-1 and TRBJ1-1, with 8 bases that match TRBD1. Germline V CDR1 and CDR2: SGHRS, YFSETQ. With 2 bases clipped from V and 5 bases from J, the junction kept 8 bases outside the gene matches. The CDR3 covers 15 residues. The CDR3 DNA is TGCGCCAGCAGCTTAGGCAACAGGGGGAGGACTGAAGCTTTCTTT. Protein sequence: CASSLGNRGRTEAFF.

The rearrangement joins TRBV18 to TRBJ1-4, with D hard to call. The length of the CDR3 is 14 residues. V lost 1 base, J lost 3 bases, and 6 bases lay in between. Germline V gene sequence: CDR1 KGHSH, CDR2 LQKENI. The DNA for the CDR3 is TGTGCCAGCTCACCACAGCTTTCTAATGAAAAACTGTTTTTT. Translating gives CASSPQLSNEKLFF.

The chain uses TRBV25-1 and TRBJ1-2, with 7 bases identical to TRBD1. V lost 6 bases, J lost 3 bases, and 1 base stayed unmatched. Germline CDR1 reads MGHDK; CDR2 reads SYGVNS. This CDR3 contains 12 residues. The CDR3 here is CASRTGDYGYTF. DNA for the CDR3: TGTGCCAGCAGAACAGGGGACTATGGCTACACCTTC.

The V and J genes are TRBV7-9 and TRBJ2-7; TRBD1 matches at 9 bases. The germline V gene encodes CDR1 SEHNR and CDR2 FQNEAQ (reference sequence). The CDR3 runs 13 residues. Trimming removed 8 bases from V and 9 bases from J; junction bases left unmatched: 11. The CDR3 DNA reads as TGTGCCAGCGGCAGGACAGGGGAGTTGGGGCAGTACTTC. Translating it yields CASGRTGELGQYF. Drawing the rest from reference TRBV7-9 and TRBJ2-7, the complete variable domain is DTGVSQNPRHKITKRGQNVTFRCDPISEHNRLYWYRQTLGQGPEFLTYFQNEAQLEKSRLLSDRFSAERPKGSFSTLEIQRTEQGDSAMYLCASGRTGELGQYFGPGTRLTVT.

This chain uses TRBV10-2 with TRBJ1-5; D gene uncertain. The V end was cut by 7 bases, the J end by 0 bases, with 10 bases between. The CDR3 loop spans 14 amino acids. The germline V gene encodes CDR1 WSHSY and CDR2 SAAADI. The CDR3 spells CASKEGVSNQPQHF. The CDR3 region has the DNA TGCGCCAGCAAGGAGGGAGTTAGCAATCAGCCCCAGCATTTT.

The chain's CDR3 is CASSPGDRTNYGYTF. The CDR3 coding sequence is TGTGCCAGCAGCCCGGGGGACAGAACTAACTATGGCTACACCTTC. This sequence joins TRBV28 and TRBJ1-2, with 7 bases lining up with TRBD1. The CDR3 runs to 15 residues. V shed 6 bases and J 0 bases; nucleotides not matched to a gene: 7. Germline V gives CDR1 MDHEN, CDR2 SYDVKM.

V and J are TRBV29-1 and TRBJ1-2; D call uncertain. The V gene's germline CDR1 is SQVTM and CDR2 ANQGSEA. V gave up 8 bases and J gave up 7 bases, with 17 bases separating them. This CDR3 is 12 amino acids long. CDR3 protein: CSSSDAGRGYTF. Here the CDR3 DNA reads TGCAGCTCTAGCGACGCAGGTCGTGGCTACACCTTC. Full variable domain (outside the CDR3, taken from reference TRBV29-1 and TRBJ1-2): SAVISQKPSRDICQRGTSLTIQCQVDSQVTMMFWYRQQPGQSLTLIATANQGSEATYESGFVIDKFPISRPNLTFSTLTVSNMSPEDSSIYLCSSSDAGRGYTFGSGTRLTVV.

This clone was counted a few times. This sequence joins TRBV6-5 and TRBJ2-1, with 8 bases that match TRBD1. J gave up 3 bases and V 2 bases, and 0 bases lay outside the gene matches. Germline V gene data show CDR1 as MNHEY and CDR2 as SVGAGI. The CDR3 is made up of 14 amino acids. The CDR3: CASSYTGGYNEQFF. CDR3 bases: TGTGCCAGCAGTTACACAGGGGGCTACAATGAGCAGTTCTTC.

The chain carries TRBV20-1 and TRBJ2-5; 7 bases are a match to TRBD2. Looked up from germline, CDR1 is DFQATT and CDR2 is SNEGSKA (reference sequence). The V and J ends lost 3 bases and 1 base, in that order; junction bases with no gene match: 8. CDR3 length: 15 residues. Here the CDR3 reads CSASAASGFQETQYF. The DNA for the CDR3 is TGCAGTGCTAGTGCGGCTAGCGGATTCCAAGAGACCCAGTACTTC.

The rearrangement joins TRBV5-6 to TRBJ1-1; the D is unclear. The CDR3 is 15 residues long. The germline V gene has CDR1 SGHDT and CDR2 YYEEEE. The V end was cut by 0 bases, the J end by 4 bases, with 13 bases between. CDR3 protein: CASSLAVRSGTEAFF. The CDR3, as DNA: TGTGCCAGCAGCTTGGCCGTACGGTCGGGCACTGAAGCTTTCTTT.

Turning to this clone: Other DNA sequences in this specimen translate into the identical CDR3. V is TRBV18 and J is TRBJ2-7; D gene ambiguous. The length of the CDR3 is 12 residues. Trimming removed 2 bases from V and 2 bases from J, with 4 bases in between. Per germline, CDR1 KGHSH and CDR2 LQKENI. The CDR3 is CASSPGTYEQYF. CDR3 sequence (DNA): TGTGCCAGCTCACCAGGCACCTACGAGCAGTACTTC.

The rearrangement uses TRBV7-2 and TRBJ2-5; no clear D gene. The CDR3 sequence is 13 residues long. Germline CDR1 reads SGHTA; CDR2 reads FQGNSA. Trimming left V 5 bases short and J 5 bases short, with 12 bases between. Written as DNA, the CDR3 is TGTGCCAGCAGCGTCCCACCCCGGGAGACCCAGTACTTC. Residues: CASSVPPRETQYF.

The rearrangement joins TRBV7-9 to TRBJ2-7; 13 nucleotides agree with TRBD2. V shed 5 bases, J shed 7 bases, and the junction held 14 bases outside the gene matches. Germline V gene data show CDR1 as SEHNR and CDR2 as FQNEAQ (reference sequence). The CDR3 runs 17 residues. The CDR3 is CASSPRKGLAGVEEQYF. CDR3 bases: TGTGCCAGCAGCCCACGAAAAGGACTAGCGGGAGTAGAGGAGCAGTACTTC.

Only one count was recorded for this clone. The V gene is TRBV12-3 or TRBV12-4, the J gene TRBJ2-2; D is uncertain. This CDR3 is built from 13 residues. Between the trimmed V and J ends, which lost 6 bases and 4 bases, there was a span of 9 bases. The CDR3 DNA sequence: TGTGCCAGCAGGAAGACAACCACCGGGGAGCTGTTTTTT. Protein product: CASRKTTTGELFF.

The chain joins TRBV15 to TRBJ1-6; TRBD1 aligns across 10 bases. The CDR3 contains 16 residues. Germline lookup yields CDR1 LNHNV and CDR2 YYDKDF (reference sequence). With 0 bases clipped from V and 6 bases from J, the junction kept 2 bases outside the gene matches. For the CDR3, the DNA is TGTGCCACCAGCAGAGACCGGGACAGGGGTAATTCACCCCTCCACTTT. Amino acids: CATSRDRDRGNSPLHF.

The V call is TRBV29-1, the J call TRBJ2-1; D may be TRBD2 (6 bases). Looked up from germline, CDR1 is SQVTM and CDR2 is ANQGSEA. The CDR3 covers 14 residues. The ends were cut back, 7 bases at V and 2 bases at J, with 15 bases in the middle. CDR3 region: CSAAGGRPYNEQFF. CDR3 nucleotides: TGCAGCGCCGCTGGGGGGAGGCCCTACAATGAGCAGTTCTTC.

The gene calls are TRBV14 and TRBJ2-1, with 8 bases aligning to TRBD2. This CDR3 contains 15 residues. V lost 0 bases, J lost 8 bases, and 6 bases stayed unmatched. CDR1 is SGHDN, CDR2 FVKESK, per germline. CDR3 DNA: TGTGCCAGCAGCCAAGAAGTCGGGAGGGGGGATGAGCAGTTCTTC. This codes for CASSQEVGRGDEQFF.

This chain connects TRBV28 to TRBJ2-7; 7 positions agree with TRBD1. The J segment lost 4 bases and the V segment lost 2 bases, leaving 11 bases of the junction unmatched. Germline lookup yields CDR1 MDHEN and CDR2 SYDVKM. The CDR3 runs to 16 residues. This CDR3 is CASSLPNSGQTYEQYF. DNA of the CDR3: TGTGCCAGCAGTTTACCCAACTCGGGACAGACGTACGAGCAGTACTTC.

This clone was found once. The chain has TRBV4-3 and TRBJ2-1, with 9 bases fitting TRBD2. V shed 1 base and J 5 bases; nucleotides not matched to a gene: 6. In germline, CDR1 is LGHNA, CDR2 YSLEER. CDR3 length equals 16 residues. The CDR3 coding sequence is TGCGCCAGCAGCCAAGCTCTAGCGGGACCAAACAATGAGCAGTTCTTC. Protein: CASSQALAGPNNEQFF.

This chain connects TRBV6-5 to TRBJ2-6; D gene uncertain. The V end was cut by 6 bases, the J end by 4 bases, with 13 bases between. Germline CDR1 MNHEY, CDR2 SVGAGI. This CDR3 has 15 residues. The chain's CDR3 is CASRSYSAGANVLTF. The CDR3 bases are TGTGCCAGCAGGTCATACAGTGCGGGGGCCAACGTCCTGACTTTC.

The V call is TRBV5-5, the J call TRBJ1-1; D is ambiguous. Trimming removed 4 bases from V and 1 base from J, with 5 bases in between. Germline V gene lookup returns CDR1 SGHKS and CDR2 YYEKEE (reference sequence). This CDR3 region has 12 residues. In nucleotides, the CDR3 is TGTGCCAGCAGCCGGGGGAACACTGAAGCTTTCTTT. Translated, it gives CASSRGNTEAFF.

The chain has TRBV28 and TRBJ2-7; D might be TRBD1 (5 bases). Germline V gene lookup returns CDR1 MDHEN and CDR2 SYDVKM. CDR3 length equals 15 residues. With 2 bases removed from V and 2 bases from J, the gap between germline ends came to 13 bases. This CDR3 reads CASSLARALPYEQYF. CDR3 DNA sequence: TGTGCCAGCAGTTTAGCCAGGGCATTACCCTACGAGCAGTACTTC.

CDR3 nucleotide sequence: TGTGCCAGCAGCGTAGGGACAGGGGGCTCTGGGGCCAACGTCCTGACTTTC. Protein sequence: CASSVGTGGSGANVLTF. This chain uses TRBV9 with TRBJ2-6; 10 nucleotides match TRBD1. This CDR3 has 17 residues. V lost 0 bases and J lost 0; bases outside the gene matches: 0. Looked up from germline, CDR1 is SGDLS and CDR2 is YYNGEE. Using reference TRBV9 and TRBJ2-6 for the parts outside the CDR3, the full variable domain is DSGVTQTPKHLITATGQRVTLRCSPRSGDLSVYWYQQSLDQGLQFLIQYYNGEERAKGNILERFSAQQFPDLHSELNLSSLELGDSALYFCASSVGTGGSGANVLTFGAGSRLTVL.

This clone came up once. This sequence joins TRBV5-5 and TRBJ2-3, with a weak D call TRBD2 (6 bases). The CDR3 has 15 amino acids. The germline V and J ends were trimmed by 4 bases and 1 base, with 13 bases remaining between them. The germline V gene encodes CDR1 SGHKS and CDR2 YYEKEE (reference sequence). CDR3 coding DNA: TGTGCCAGCAGCAGTAGCGGAGCCCGCACAGATACGCAGTATTTT. Residues: CASSSSGARTDTQYF.

The chain links TRBV7-2 to TRBJ1-1, with D uncertain. The CDR3 totals 13 residues. V shed 3 bases and J shed 5 bases, with 10 bases lying between them. CDR1 is SGHTA, CDR2 FQGNSA, per germline. Written as DNA, the CDR3 is TGTGCCAGCAGCTTGGTAGGGAGGACTGAAGCTTTCTTT. It specifies CASSLVGRTEAFF.

CDR3 in DNA: TGTGCCAGCACCCTGGGACAGGGGGTAACTGAAGCTTTCTTT. It codes for CASTLGQGVTEAFF. V gene TRBV6-5 combines with J gene TRBJ1-1; 11 positions match TRBD1. Unmatched junction bases numbered 6, after V lost 7 bases and J lost 5 bases. Looked up from germline, CDR1 is MNHEY and CDR2 is SVGAGI. The CDR3 spans 14 residues.

J is TRBJ2-7 and V is TRBV5-1, with 11 bases fitting TRBD2. Unmatched junction bases numbered 1, after V lost 1 base and J lost 4 bases. Germline CDR1 reads SGHRS; CDR2 reads YFSETQ. The CDR3 spans 14 residues. Written as DNA, the CDR3 is TGCGCCAGCAGCTTGACTAGCGGGAGATACGAGCAGTACTTC. It is translated as CASSLTSGRYEQYF. Using reference TRBV5-1 and TRBJ2-7 for the parts outside the CDR3, the full variable domain is KAGVTQTPRYLIKTRGQQVTLSCSPISGHRSVSWYQQTPGQGLQFLFEYFSETQRNKGNFPGRFSGRQFSNSRSEMNVSTLELGDSALYLCASSLTSGRYEQYFGPGTRLTVT.

The CDR3 loop is CVRSFPDRDEQFF. For the CDR3, the DNA is TGTGTCAGAAGCTTCCCAGACAGGGATGAGCAGTTCTTC. The chain uses TRBV7-5 and TRBJ2-1; the table calls TRBD1, which could not be checked here. TRBV7-5 is designated a pseudogene. The CDR3 totals 13 residues.

The gene calls are TRBV4-1 and TRBJ1-5; D gene uncertain. Germline V gene data show CDR1 as MGHRA and CDR2 as YSYEKL. The CDR3 sequence is 14 residues long. The V and J ends lost 3 bases and 4 bases respectively, with 10 bases between them. CDR3 residues: CASSQGLGNQPQHF. For the CDR3, the DNA is TGCGCCAGCAGCCAGGGCCTTGGGAATCAGCCCCAGCATTTT.

This clone was recorded only once. The chain employs TRBV19 and TRBJ1-2; 8 nucleotides agree with TRBD1. Trimming at V came to 3 bases and at J to 6 bases, leaving 9 bases not matched to a gene. The CDR3 spans 15 residues. CDR1 LNHDA and CDR2 SQIVND come from the germline V gene (reference sequence). CDR3: CASSMEGQALDGYTF. The CDR3 DNA follows: TGTGCCAGTAGTATGGAGGGACAGGCCTTGGATGGCTACACCTTC. The full variable domain, completed using reference TRBV19 and TRBJ1-2, is DGGITQSPKYLFRKEGQNVTLSCEQNLNHDAMYWYRQDPGQGLRLIYYSQIVNDFQKGDIAEGYSVSREKKESFPLTVTSAQKNPTAFYLCASSMEGQALDGYTFGSGTRLTVV.